This entry features one T cell receptor beta chain sequence. Its specificity is not known. Described treatment: AdE1-LMPpoly-expanded autologous EBV-specific T-cell therapy followed by anti-PD-1 nivolumab. This sample is part of a study of EBV T-cell therapy then PD-1 blockade in nasopharyngeal carcinoma. Trimming shortened V by 5 bases and J by 0 bases, and 8 bases separated the two germline ends. Per germline, CDR1 MNHEY and CDR2 SVGAGI. The CDR3 runs to 14 residues. This table comes from immunoSEQ multiplex PCR, and its TCRdb copy is limited to in-frame clones, with some not included. The sample has tens of thousands of clones, 82% seen once; the top ten hold 20% to 25%.

The chain is built from TRBV6-5 and TRBJ1-5, with a tentative D call TRBD1 (5 bases). The clonotype comes from a man aged 40-49 years with nasopharyngeal carcinoma. Source: CD8+ T cells from blood, taken at day -245 from a patient whose treatment included autologous EBV-specific T cells and nivolumab. CDR3 residues: CASSQTDSNQPQHF. CDR3 nucleotide sequence: TGTGCCAGCAGTCAGACAGATAGCAATCAGCCCCAGCATTTT.